The 19 T cell receptor beta chains below come from one sample, sequenced in a study of blood T cell repertoires in COVID-19. This table comes from immunoSEQ multiplex PCR, and its TCRdb copy is limited to in-frame clones, with some not included. Of about 190,000 clones listed, about 90% are singletons. Sequenced input: peripheral blood. All receptors derive from a man aged 50-59 years with acute or convalescent COVID-19.

The V gene is TRBV7-2, the J gene TRBJ1-1; 12 bases match TRBD1. The trim removed 4 bases at V and 5 bases at J, leaving 8 bases unmatched. The germline V gene has CDR1 SGHTA and CDR2 FQGNSA. The CDR3 sequence is 16 residues long. CDR3 region: CASSYTGTGGHTEAFF. In DNA, the CDR3 is TGTGCCAGCAGCTATACGGGGACAGGGGGCCATACTGAAGCTTTCTTT.

The rearrangement links TRBV7-9 to TRBJ2-5, with 7 positions matching TRBD2. This CDR3 contains 14 residues. The V gene's germline CDR1 is SEHNR and CDR2 FQNEAQ (reference sequence). Trimming took 3 bases from V and 1 from J; bases not matched to a gene: 2. The CDR3 loop reads CASSFGRGQETQYF. CDR3 nucleotides: TGTGCCAGCAGCTTTGGGAGGGGCCAAGAGACCCAGTACTTC.

The chain combines TRBV5-4 with TRBJ2-5; 9 bases fit TRBD2. CDR3 size: 15 residues. Germline V CDR1 and CDR2: SGHNT, YYREEE (reference sequence). The ends lost 2 bases at V and 4 bases at J; junction bases unmatched: 6. The CDR3 nucleotides are TGTGCCAGCAGCTTTCTAGCGGGAAAGGGAGAGACCCAGTACTTC. Translated, it gives CASSFLAGKGETQYF.

This clone was picked up a small number of times. The chain couples TRBV10-1 to TRBJ2-7; 8 bases line up with TRBD1. Germline CDR1 reads WNHNN; CDR2 reads SYGVQD (reference sequence). J gave up 3 bases and V 3 bases, and 10 bases lay outside the gene matches. This CDR3 is 16 amino acids long. For the CDR3, the DNA is TGCGCCAGCAGTGATAAACTGACAGGGGCCAACTACGAGCAGTACTTC. Amino acids: CASSDKLTGANYEQYF.

The rearrangement joins TRBV5-4 to TRBJ2-7, with 9 positions matching TRBD1. Germline V CDR1 and CDR2: SGHNT, YYREEE (reference sequence). CDR3 length: 14 amino acids. The J segment lost 5 bases and the V segment lost 4 bases, leaving 7 bases of the junction unmatched. CDR3 sequence: CASSINRGRDEQYV. The CDR3 DNA is TGTGCCAGCAGCATTAACAGGGGGCGCGACGAGCAGTACGTC.

V and J are TRBV5-1 and TRBJ2-2; D ambiguous. The ends were cut back, 1 base at V and 6 bases at J, with 7 bases in the middle. CDR1 SGHRS and CDR2 YFSETQ come from the germline V gene. CDR3 length: 13 amino acids. The CDR3 nucleotides are TGCGCCAGCAGCTTGTCTCCCGCCGGGGAGCTGTTTTTT. Its translation: CASSLSPAGELFF. The variable domain in full, completed from reference TRBV5-1 and TRBJ2-2, reads KAGVTQTPRYLIKTRGQQVTLSCSPISGHRSVSWYQQTPGQGLQFLFEYFSETQRNKGNFPGRFSGRQFSNSRSEMNVSTLELGDSALYLCASSLSPAGELFFGEGSRLTVL.

The chain employs TRBV29-1 and TRBJ2-7, with a tentative D call TRBD1 (6 bases). V was pared by 6 bases and J by 3 bases, with 15 bases between. CDR1 is SQVTM, CDR2 ANQGSEA, per germline. The length of the CDR3 is 13 residues. The CDR3 DNA reads TGCAGCGTCCCAGGGACATTAGACTACGAGCAGTACTTC. This translates into CSVPGTLDYEQYF.

V and J are TRBV5-6 and TRBJ2-3; D might be TRBD2 (5 bases). This CDR3 is built from 15 residues. The V end lost 1 base, the J end lost 3 bases, and 12 bases lay between the germline ends. Germline lookup yields CDR1 SGHDT and CDR2 YYEEEE. This chain's CDR3 is CASSLRDLITDTQYF. As DNA, the CDR3 is TGTGCCAGCAGCTTGCGGGATCTTATTACAGATACGCAGTATTTT.

The J gene is TRBJ2-5, the V gene TRBV6-6; no firm D call. The CDR3 extends over 15 amino acids. The germline V gene encodes CDR1 MNHNY and CDR2 SVGAGI (reference sequence). Trimming removed 5 bases at V and 1 base at J, with 14 bases between. The CDR3 DNA is TGTGCCAGCAGTCCCAATGGCTGGCTCCAAGAGACCCAGTACTTC. This gives the protein CASSPNGWLQETQYF.

The chain uses TRBV2 and TRBJ1-2, with TRBD1 as a possible D gene (6 bases). Trimming took 6 bases from V and 4 from J, leaving 12 bases between them. The CDR3 is 13 amino acids. CDR1 is SNHLY, CDR2 FYNNEI, per germline. CDR3 nucleotides: TGTGCCAGCAGGGGTGAAGGGGGCTATGGCTACACCTTC. It yields the protein CASRGEGGYGYTF.

This chain uses TRBV19 with TRBJ2-2, with D maybe TRBD1 (6 bases). This CDR3 has 16 amino acids. Germline lookup yields CDR1 LNHDA and CDR2 SQIVND (reference sequence). V gave up 7 bases and J gave up 0 bases, with 15 bases separating them. The CDR3 nucleotides read TGTGCCAGTAAAAGGATAGGACAGTCGAACACCGGGGAGCTGTTTTTT. Its translation is CASKRIGQSNTGELFF.

CDR3 in DNA: TGTGCCAGCAGCTTAGAGGGGATGAACACTGAAGCTTTCTTT. Residues: CASSLEGMNTEAFF. The chain joins TRBV7-9 to TRBJ1-1, with D tentatively TRBD1 (5 bases). The germline CDR1 and CDR2 sequences are SEHNR and FQNEAQ (reference sequence). The V and J ends lost 1 base and 0 bases respectively, with 6 bases between them. The CDR3 covers 14 residues.

CDR3 DNA sequence: TGTGCCAGCCGGACAGGGGAAATTTTTTCACCCCTCCACTTT. Translating it yields CASRTGEIFSPLHF. The rearrangement links TRBV6-5 to TRBJ1-6; 9 nucleotides align to TRBD1. The CDR3 is 14 residues long. The V segment lost 8 bases and the J segment 9 bases; nucleotides outside the gene matches: 8. CDR1 is MNHEY, CDR2 SVGAGI, per germline.

This clone was seen once. The chain employs TRBV6-1 and TRBJ2-1; 9 bases are shared with TRBD1. This CDR3 has 15 residues. The J segment lost 3 bases and the V segment lost 4 bases, leaving 4 bases of the junction unmatched. The germline V gene encodes CDR1 MNHNS and CDR2 SASEGT. The CDR3 protein is CASSGDRGDYNEQFF. The CDR3 nucleotides are TGTGCCAGCAGTGGAGACAGGGGGGACTACAATGAGCAGTTCTTC.

This clone was seen more than once but under ten times. The chain combines TRBV27 with TRBJ2-7, with 14 bases lining up with TRBD2. Per the germline V gene, CDR1 is MNHEY and CDR2 is SMNVEV (reference sequence). V was clipped by 7 bases and J by 5 bases; unmatched bases: 25. The CDR3 totals 21 residues. The CDR3 DNA reads as TGTGCCAGCACACACTTAAGGACAGGGCGACTAGCGGGAGGGCTATTGAACGAGCAGTACTTC. Translated, it gives CASTHLRTGRLAGGLLNEQYF.

About this clone: In the same sample, other DNA sequences code for this CDR3. The chain combines TRBV5-4 with TRBJ1-6; 7 nucleotides line up with TRBD1. V trimming: 0 bases; J trimming: 10 bases; junction bases outside the gene matches: 4. CDR3 length: 14 residues. CDR1 and CDR2 from the germline V gene are SGHNT and YYREEE (reference sequence). CDR3 coding DNA: TGTGCCAGCAGCTTGGAGGGGGCAGGATCACCCCTCCACTTT. Translation: CASSLEGAGSPLHF.

This chain uses TRBV12-3 or TRBV12-4 with TRBJ2-3; tentative D call: TRBD2 (6 bases). The CDR3 runs to 12 residues. V gave up 6 bases and J gave up 4 bases, with 8 bases separating them. For the CDR3, the DNA is TGTGCCAGCAGCTGGAGGGCAGATACGCAGTATTTT. Protein product: CASSWRADTQYF.

The chain is built from TRBV25-1 and TRBJ1-6; perhaps TRBD1 as D (6 bases). V shed 4 bases and J shed 7 bases, with 14 bases lying between them. In germline, CDR1 is MGHDK, CDR2 SYGVNS. This CDR3 is 15 amino acids long. The CDR3 here is CASSVPDRPNSPLHF. CDR3 coding DNA: TGTGCCAGCAGTGTTCCCGACAGGCCCAATTCACCCCTCCACTTT.

The J gene is TRBJ1-5, the V gene TRBV30; D not resolved. Germline V gene lookup returns CDR1 GTSNPN and CDR2 SVGIG (reference sequence). This CDR3 is built from 15 residues. Trimming cost V 0 bases and J 0 bases, with 9 bases left between them. CDR3 region: CAWSVGSYSNQPQHF. The CDR3 DNA sequence: TGTGCCTGGAGTGTCGGGTCCTATAGCAATCAGCCCCAGCATTTT.